This T cell receptor (beta chain) was retrieved from a study of control samples from healthy donors and cancer patients. The protocol was immunoSEQ multiplex PCR, while the TCRdb copy is restricted to in-frame clones and leaves out a portion. The table has some 99,000 clones, over 75% seen once. The receptor comes from a human donor in good health. The donor label of this sample is uncertain. The sample consisted of blood.

The CDR3: CASSQDYSYGYTF. CDR3 coding DNA: TGTGCCAGCAGCCAAGATTACAGCTATGGCTACACCTTC. This chain connects TRBV14 to TRBJ1-2; D is undetermined. Germline-derived CDR1 and CDR2 are SGHDN and FVKESK. Trimming shortened V by 0 bases and J by 4 bases, and 6 bases separated the two germline ends. The CDR3 has 13 amino acids. Full variable domain (missing parts from reference TRBV14 and TRBJ1-2): EAGVTQFPSHSVIEKGQTVTLRCDPISGHDNLYWYRRVMGKEIKFLLHFVKESKQDESGMPNNRFLAERTGGTYSTLKVQPAELEDSGVYFCASSQDYSYGYTFGSGTRLTVV.